The 15 T cell receptor beta chains below come from one sample, sequenced in a study of T-cell memory formation after mild COVID-19. In TCRdb, the 5' RACE reads were re-called with MiXCR into one record per CDR3 protein. Here the sample spans just over 60,000 distinct CDR3 sequences, 9.3% being singletons. Material: PBMCs or a T cell subset sorted from them (not recorded which). Receptors originate from a man younger than 30 who had mild COVID-19 (a few samples of this study predate the infection). Cell type and time point are not known.

The table lists this clonotype with a few counts. Here the CDR3 reads CASSLALIRGQETQYF. The CDR3 nucleotides are TGTGCCAGCAGCTTAGCGCTTATTAGGGGGCAAGAGACCCAGTACTTC. V gene TRBV7-2 combines with J gene TRBJ2-5, with TRBD1 as a possible D gene (6 bases). CDR1 and CDR2 from the germline V gene are SGHTA and FQGNSA. The CDR3 length is 16 residues. V dropped 0 bases and J dropped 2 bases, with 13 bases sitting between them.

The chain employs TRBV18 and TRBJ2-1; D is ambiguous. The V and J ends lost 6 bases and 1 base respectively, with 13 bases between them. Germline lookup yields CDR1 KGHSH and CDR2 LQKENI. CDR3 length: 15 residues. CDR3 loop: CASSPVLKSYNEQFF. For the CDR3, the DNA is TGTGCCAGCTCCCCAGTACTTAAGTCCTACAATGAGCAGTTCTTC.

The chain uses TRBV7-9 and TRBJ2-5; D possibly corresponds to TRBD2 (6 bases). Germline-derived CDR1 and CDR2 are SEHNR and FQNEAQ (reference sequence). The V end was cut by 5 bases, the J end by 1 base, with 8 bases between. This CDR3 has 13 amino acids. CDR3 residues: CASSMGGQETQYF. The CDR3 DNA reads as TGTGCCAGCAGCATGGGAGGCCAAGAGACCCAGTACTTC.

Ten or more counts support this clonotype. The chain joins TRBV7-9 to TRBJ2-3, with a weak D call TRBD2 (6 bases). CDR1 is SEHNR, CDR2 FQNEAQ, per germline (reference sequence). V was cut by 7 bases and J by 4 bases, with 15 bases left in between. The length of the CDR3 is 14 residues. CDR3 coding DNA: TGTGCCAGCACCCGGGACTGGGGGGCAGATACGCAGTATTTT. Its protein is CASTRDWGADTQYF. Combining the CDR3 with reference TRBV7-9 and TRBJ2-3 gives the whole variable domain DTGVSQNPRHKITKRGQNVTFRCDPISEHNRLYWYRQTLGQGPEFLTYFQNEAQLEKSRLLSDRFSAERPKGSFSTLEIQRTEQGDSAMYLCASTRDWGADTQYFGPGTRLTVL.

The chain is built from TRBV4-1 and TRBJ2-3; no firm D call. CDR3 length: 16 amino acids. CDR1 is MGHRA and CDR2 is YSYEKL in the germline V gene. The V and J ends lost 3 bases and 5 bases respectively, with 18 bases between them. For the CDR3, the DNA is TGCGCCAGCAGCCAGCCGACGACTGCAGTCAGAGATACGCAGTATTTT. Protein: CASSQPTTAVRDTQYF.

This clonotype was counted between two and nine times. The J gene is TRBJ1-1, the V gene TRBV5-1, with a weak D call TRBD1 (5 bases). The CDR3 covers 14 residues. V lost 4 bases, J lost 6 bases, and 16 bases lay in between. The germline gives CDR1 SGHRS, CDR2 YFSETQ. CDR3 loop: CASSVQVFNAEAFF. CDR3 coding DNA: TGCGCCAGCAGCGTACAGGTATTCAACGCTGAAGCTTTCTTT.

This clonotype was picked up a small number of times. The genes are TRBV5-8 and TRBJ2-7, with 7 bases lining up with TRBD1. This CDR3 comprises 15 residues. Germline CDR1 is SGHTS and CDR2 is YDEGEE. With 7 bases clipped from V and 0 bases from J, the junction kept 10 bases outside the gene matches. This CDR3 is CASGLEDRPSYEQYF. As DNA, the CDR3 is TGTGCCAGCGGCCTTGAGGACAGGCCCTCCTACGAGCAGTACTTC.

In nucleotides, the CDR3 is TGTGCCAGCAGCTTAGCGCGAGCGGGGGACACAGATACGCAGTATTTT. Its translation is CASSLARAGDTDTQYF. V and J are TRBV7-9 and TRBJ2-3; 8 nucleotides match TRBD2. The CDR3 has 16 residues. The ends lost 0 bases at V and 2 bases at J; junction bases unmatched: 4. The germline CDR1 and CDR2 sequences are SEHNR and FQNEAQ (reference sequence).

The rearrangement uses TRBV11-3 and TRBJ2-7; D may be TRBD1 or TRBD2 (6 bases each). This CDR3 has 14 residues. Looked up from germline, CDR1 is SGHNT and CDR2 is YENEEA. V lost 0 bases to trimming and J lost 7 bases, with 13 bases between them. CDR3 coding DNA: TGTGCCAGCAGCTTAGAGGGGGGCTTTGGGGAGCAGTACTTC. This gives the protein CASSLEGGFGEQYF.

The chain carries TRBV6-2 or TRBV6-3 and TRBJ2-7, with 7 bases lining up with TRBD2. The CDR3 has 14 amino acids. The germline V gene has CDR1 MNHEY and CDR2 SVGEGT. Trimming removed 8 bases from V and 4 bases from J; junction bases left unmatched: 11. CDR3 sequence (DNA): TGTGCCAGCGGACCACTTGGCGGGAGATACGAGCAGTACTTC. Its translation is CASGPLGGRYEQYF.

This clonotype showed up just a few times. V usage is TRBV15 and J usage is TRBJ1-1; D remains unclear. The CDR3 has 14 residues. The V and J ends lost 0 bases and 4 bases respectively, with 9 bases between them. Per the germline V gene, CDR1 is LNHNV and CDR2 is YYDKDF (reference sequence). CDR3 sequence reads: CATSREYIGTEAFF. CDR3 nucleotides: TGTGCCACCAGCAGAGAATATATTGGCACTGAAGCTTTCTTT. Using reference TRBV15 and TRBJ1-1 for the parts outside the CDR3, the full variable domain is DAMVIQNPRYQVTQFGKPVTLSCSQTLNHNVMYWYQQKSSQAPKLLFHYYDKDFNNEADTPDNFQSRRPNTSFCFLDIRSPGLGDTAMYLCATSREYIGTEAFFGQGTRLTVV.

The chain combines TRBV28 with TRBJ1-2; D remains ambiguous. The CDR3 is 14 amino acids. Germline CDR1 is MDHEN and CDR2 is SYDVKM. Between the trimmed V and J ends, which lost 6 bases and 4 bases, there was a span of 15 bases. The CDR3 region is CASRPGPFVYGYTF. CDR3 DNA sequence: TGTGCCAGCAGGCCCGGACCTTTTGTCTATGGCTACACCTTC.

Only a few counts were recorded for this clonotype. The rearrangement links TRBV20-1 to TRBJ1-1; TRBD1 matches at 7 bases. The germline V gene encodes CDR1 DFQATT and CDR2 SNEGSKA (reference sequence). J lost 1 base, V lost 4 bases, and 9 bases had no gene match. This CDR3 contains 15 residues. As DNA, the CDR3 is TGCAGTGCTACCACCCCGACAGGGAGGAACACTGAAGCTTTCTTT. This sequence encodes CSATTPTGRNTEAFF.

This chain joins TRBV7-9 and TRBJ1-1; possibly TRBD1 for D (6 bases). The CDR3 extends over 14 amino acids. Trimming shortened V by 3 bases and J by 4 bases, and 12 bases separated the two germline ends. The V gene's germline CDR1 is SEHNR and CDR2 FQNEAQ (reference sequence). For the CDR3, the DNA is TGTGCCAGCAGCTTCGCGGCCAGGGGCACTGAAGCTTTCTTT. This codes for CASSFAARGTEAFF.

This clonotype was detected ten times or more. The V call is TRBV7-2, the J call TRBJ2-3; D may be TRBD1 (6 bases). V shed 4 bases and J shed 4 bases, with 12 bases lying between them. This CDR3 spans 14 amino acids. Germline CDR1 is SGHTA and CDR2 is FQGNSA. Written as DNA, the CDR3 is TGTGCCAGCAGCTCCCAGGGGCAGCCAGATACGCAGTATTTT. Protein: CASSSQGQPDTQYF.